The 14 T cell receptor beta chains listed next were all sequenced from one sample in a study of T-cell memory formation after mild COVID-19. Each CDR3 protein gets one entry after TCRdb re-called the 5' RACE reads with MiXCR. The sample shows 300,000 or so distinct CDR3 sequences, about 16% of them seen only once. Source material: PBMCs or a T cell subset sorted from them (not recorded which). The origin of the receptors is a man aged 18 to 30 who had mild COVID-19 (a few samples of this study predate the infection). Cell type and time point are not known.

This clonotype was detected a few times. The chain joins TRBV12-3 or TRBV12-4 to TRBJ2-7; D is perhaps TRBD2 (6 bases). This CDR3 contains 13 residues. The V and J ends lost 5 bases and 7 bases respectively, with 15 bases between them. The DNA of the CDR3 is TGTGCCAGCAGTCTCGACGGGACTCTAGAGCAGTACTTC. Translated: CASSLDGTLEQYF.

This clonotype has only a few counts. This sequence joins TRBV5-1 and TRBJ1-2; D perhaps matches TRBD1 (5 bases). The CDR3 is made up of 15 amino acids. Trimming pared 2 bases from V and 4 bases from J, leaving 15 bases between. Per germline, CDR1 SGHRS and CDR2 YFSETQ. The CDR3 protein is CASSFSDSGFYGYTF. CDR3 coding DNA: TGCGCCAGCAGCTTCTCTGACTCAGGGTTCTATGGCTACACCTTC.

This clonotype was observed a few times. J is TRBJ1-6 and V is TRBV7-2; a possible D gene is TRBD1 (6 bases). V gave up 1 base and J gave up 13 bases, with 8 bases separating them. CDR1 SGHTA and CDR2 FQGNSA come from the germline V gene. CDR3 length equals 12 residues. The CDR3 spells CASSLDQGPLHF. In DNA form, the CDR3 reads TGTGCCAGCAGCTTAGACCAGGGGCCCCTCCACTTT. Supplemented by reference TRBV7-2 and TRBJ1-6, the full variable domain reads GAGVSQSPSNKVTEKGKDVELRCDPISGHTALYWYRQSLGQGLEFLIYFQGNSAPDKSGLPSDRFSAERTGGSVSTLTIQRTQQEDSAVYLCASSLDQGPLHFGNGTRLTVT.

The CDR3, as DNA: TGCAGTGCTAGGAGAAGCGATCAGCCCCAGCATTTT. This gives the protein CSARRSDQPQHF. The J gene is TRBJ1-5, the V gene TRBV20-1; the D is unclear. The CDR3 runs 12 residues. Trimming pared 3 bases from V and 5 bases from J, leaving 8 bases between. Germline V gene lookup returns CDR1 DFQATT and CDR2 SNEGSKA (reference sequence).

This clonotype was recorded many times. This chain's CDR3 is CASSDIFAIDTETQYF. The CDR3 region has the DNA TGTGCCAGCAGTGACATTTTTGCCATCGACACTGAGACCCAGTACTTC. The chain has TRBV25-1 and TRBJ2-5; no reliable D call. The ends were cut back, 3 bases at V and 5 bases at J, with 19 bases in the middle. The CDR3 is made up of 16 amino acids. The V gene's germline CDR1 is MGHDK and CDR2 SYGVNS.

This clonotype was counted a few times. This sequence joins TRBV13 and TRBJ2-1; 7 bases match TRBD1. V shed 5 bases and J 6 bases; nucleotides not matched to a gene: 7. This CDR3 contains 14 residues. Germline V lookup: CDR1 PRHDT, CDR2 FYEKMQ (reference sequence). The CDR3 DNA reads TGTGCCAGCAGCCAGCAGGGGGTGGGCAATGAGCAGTTCTTC. It specifies CASSQQGVGNEQFF.

This chain links TRBV14 with TRBJ2-1; D perhaps matches TRBD1 (6 bases). V was trimmed by 2 bases and J by 7 bases, leaving 12 bases between them. CDR1 is SGHDN and CDR2 is FVKESK in the germline V gene. The CDR3 runs 14 residues. CDR3 coding DNA: TGTGCCAGCAGCCAATTCAGGGGCGGGAATGAGCAGTTCTTC. Amino acids: CASSQFRGGNEQFF.

A few counts support this clonotype. The V call is TRBV7-9, the J call TRBJ1-2; 7 bases map to TRBD1. The CDR3 loop spans 17 amino acids. CDR1 SEHNR and CDR2 FQNEAQ come from the germline V gene (reference sequence). Trimming cost V 5 bases and J 1 base; bases outside gene matches: 13. CDR3 residues: CASSPRPGTENNYGYTF. The CDR3 DNA reads as TGTGCCAGCAGCCCACGGCCCGGGACAGAGAATAACTATGGCTACACCTTC.

The chain employs TRBV7-6 and TRBJ2-2; D is undetermined. The germline V gene encodes CDR1 SGHVS and CDR2 FNYEAQ. This CDR3 region has 17 residues. Trimming stripped 3 bases from V and 0 bases from J, with 14 bases between. CDR3 coding DNA: TGTGCCAGCAGCTTCGATCGGGTGAACGCGAACACCGGGGAGCTGTTTTTT. It specifies CASSFDRVNANTGELFF.

This clonotype was found a few times. The J gene is TRBJ2-7, the V gene TRBV4-2; TRBD2 might be the D (6 bases). Trimming took 0 bases from V and 6 from J, leaving 15 bases between them. This CDR3 is 15 amino acids long. The germline V gene encodes CDR1 LGHNA and CDR2 YNFKEQ. Here the CDR3 reads CASSQESLAGREQYF. For the CDR3, the DNA is TGTGCCAGCAGCCAAGAGTCACTAGCCGGGCGCGAGCAGTACTTC.

The chain recombines TRBV7-3 with TRBJ2-1; 8 nucleotides line up with TRBD2. CDR1 is SGHTA, CDR2 FQGTGA, per germline. The CDR3 has 15 residues. J was trimmed by 4 bases and V by 5 bases; bases with no gene match: 7. DNA of the CDR3: TGTGCCAGCAGCCCCGGGGGGGGGCCGTACAATGAGCAGTTCTTC. Residues: CASSPGGGPYNEQFF.

The chain links TRBV2 to TRBJ1-5; TRBD1 matches at 8 bases. Germline-derived CDR1 and CDR2 are SNHLY and FYNNEI. The CDR3 extends over 12 amino acids. Germline trimming cut 8 bases from V and 9 bases from J; bases unmatched to any gene: 6. CDR3 sequence: CASGLDRGPQHF. The CDR3 nucleotides are TGTGCCAGCGGCTTAGACAGGGGGCCCCAGCATTTT. The full variable domain, rest sourced from reference TRBV2 and TRBJ1-5, is EPEVTQTPSHQVTQMGQEVILRCVPISNHLYFYWYRQILGQKVEFLVSFYNNEISEKSEIFDDQFSVERPDGSNFTLKIRSTKLEDSAMYFCASGLDRGPQHFGDGTRLSIL.

Points on this clonotype: Lacking the conserved final phenylalanine or tryptophan, this CDR3 likely reflects a read error. The chain joins TRBV6-1 to TRBJ1-1, with D possibly matching TRBD1 (6 bases). The CDR3 sequence is 13 residues long. Trimming pared 8 bases from V and 4 bases from J, leaving 14 bases between. From germline, CDR1 is MNHNS and CDR2 SASEGT. CDR3 residues: CASGNRALTEAFS. The CDR3 nucleotides read TGTGCCAGCGGCAACAGGGCGCTCACTGAAGCTTTCTCT.

This clonotype was counted between two and nine times. The chain recombines TRBV7-2 with TRBJ2-1; D might be TRBD1 or TRBD2, each matching 6 bases. This CDR3 is built from 19 residues. CDR1 is SGHTA and CDR2 is FQGNSA in the germline V gene. Trimming shortened V by 4 bases and J by 0 bases, and 22 bases separated the two germline ends. The CDR3 spells CASSSPVRGPGNSYNEQFF. In DNA form, the CDR3 reads TGTGCCAGCAGCTCCCCGGTCCGGGGGCCTGGAAACTCCTACAATGAGCAGTTCTTC. The complete variable domain, with remaining parts taken from reference TRBV7-2 and TRBJ2-1, reads GAGVSQSPSNKVTEKGKDVELRCDPISGHTALYWYRQSLGQGLEFLIYFQGNSAPDKSGLPSDRFSAERTGGSVSTLTIQRTQQEDSAVYLCASSSPVRGPGNSYNEQFFGPGTRLTVL.